Here is one T cell receptor beta chain with its context. Its matching antigen is unknown. These data are taken from a study of cytomegalovirus exposure and HLA in healthy donors. Broader study findings: When analyzed later, the rates of TCR association showed variation by HLA locus, with DRB1 the most and HLA-C the fewest.

CDR1 is SGHTA, CDR2 FQGNSA, per germline. The CDR3 runs 14 residues. The ends lost 5 bases at V and 6 bases at J; junction bases unmatched: 9. 13 Jbeta primers and 60 Vbeta primers were used for the PCR. Assay: immunoSEQ multiplex PCR; the TCRdb copy retains only in-frame clones and omits some. The sample records about 76,000 clones, around 70% being singletons. The receptor was isolated from a woman aged 40 to 50 in good health and CMV-seropositive. This chain connects TRBV7-2 to TRBJ2-7, with 8 positions matching TRBD1. Sequencing input: PBMCs. The CDR3 protein is CASSRDRGGGEQYF. CDR3 sequence (DNA): TGTGCCAGCAGCCGAGACAGGGGTGGCGGCGAGCAGTACTTC. Complete variable domain (other parts from reference TRBV7-2 and TRBJ2-7): GAGVSQSPSNKVTEKGKDVELRCDPISGHTALYWYRQSLGQGLEFLIYFQGNSAPDKSGLPSDRFSAERTGGSVSTLTIQRTQQEDSAVYLCASSRDRGGGEQYFGPGTRLTVT.